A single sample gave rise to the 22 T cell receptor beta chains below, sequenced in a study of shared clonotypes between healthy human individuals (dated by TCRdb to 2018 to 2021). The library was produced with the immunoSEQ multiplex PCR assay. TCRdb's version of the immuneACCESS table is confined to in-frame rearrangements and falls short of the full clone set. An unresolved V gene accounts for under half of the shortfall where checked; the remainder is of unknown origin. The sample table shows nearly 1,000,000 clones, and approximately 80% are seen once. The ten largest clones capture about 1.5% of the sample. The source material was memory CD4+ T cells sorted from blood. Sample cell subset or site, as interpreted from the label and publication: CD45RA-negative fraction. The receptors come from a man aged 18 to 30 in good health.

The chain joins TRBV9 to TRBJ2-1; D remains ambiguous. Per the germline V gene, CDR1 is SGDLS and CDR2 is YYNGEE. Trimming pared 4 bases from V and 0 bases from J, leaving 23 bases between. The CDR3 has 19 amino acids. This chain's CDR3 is CASSSVGLPGASSYNEQFF. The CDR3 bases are TGTGCCAGCAGCAGCGTAGGGTTACCGGGCGCGAGCTCCTACAATGAGCAGTTCTTC.

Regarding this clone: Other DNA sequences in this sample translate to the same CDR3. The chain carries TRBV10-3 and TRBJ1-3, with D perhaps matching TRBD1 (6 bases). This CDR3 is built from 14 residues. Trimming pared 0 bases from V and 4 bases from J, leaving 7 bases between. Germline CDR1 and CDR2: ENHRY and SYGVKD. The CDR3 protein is CAISESTGGNTIYF. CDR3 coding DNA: TGTGCCATCAGTGAGTCTACAGGGGGAAACACCATATATTTT.

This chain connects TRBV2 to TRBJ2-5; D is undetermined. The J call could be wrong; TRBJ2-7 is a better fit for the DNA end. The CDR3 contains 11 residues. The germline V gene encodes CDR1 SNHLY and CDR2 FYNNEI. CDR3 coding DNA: TGTGCCAGCAGGGAAAACTACGAGCAGTACTTC. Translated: CASRENYEQYF.

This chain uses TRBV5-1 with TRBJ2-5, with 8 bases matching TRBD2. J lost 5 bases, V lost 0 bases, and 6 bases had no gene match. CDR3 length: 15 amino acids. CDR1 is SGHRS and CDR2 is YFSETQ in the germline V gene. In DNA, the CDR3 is TGCGCCAGCAGCTTGGGGAACCCGGGAGGGGAGACCCAGTACTTC. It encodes CASSLGNPGGETQYF.

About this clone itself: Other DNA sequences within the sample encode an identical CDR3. The chain's CDR3 is CASSRGQPNTEAFF. The CDR3, as DNA: TGCGCCAGCAGCCGGGGACAACCGAACACTGAAGCTTTCTTT. The gene calls are TRBV5-1 and TRBJ1-1, with a weak D call TRBD1 (6 bases). Germline V gene sequence: CDR1 SGHRS, CDR2 YFSETQ. This CDR3 is 14 amino acids long. Trimming removed 4 bases from V and 1 base from J, with 11 bases in between.

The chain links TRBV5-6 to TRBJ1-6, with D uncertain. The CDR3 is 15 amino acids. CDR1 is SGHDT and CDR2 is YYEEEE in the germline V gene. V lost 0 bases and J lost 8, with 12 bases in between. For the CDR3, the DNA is TGTGCCAGCAGCTTGGGAGCCCGGAGGGATTCACCCCTCCACTTT. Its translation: CASSLGARRDSPLHF.

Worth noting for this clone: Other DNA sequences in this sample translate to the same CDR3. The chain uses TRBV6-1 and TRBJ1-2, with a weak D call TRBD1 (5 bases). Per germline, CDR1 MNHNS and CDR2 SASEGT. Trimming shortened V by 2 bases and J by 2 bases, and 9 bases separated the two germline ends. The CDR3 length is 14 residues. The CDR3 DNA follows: TGTGCCAGCAGTGAACGGCAGGGAAACTATGGCTACACCTTC. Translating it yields CASSERQGNYGYTF.

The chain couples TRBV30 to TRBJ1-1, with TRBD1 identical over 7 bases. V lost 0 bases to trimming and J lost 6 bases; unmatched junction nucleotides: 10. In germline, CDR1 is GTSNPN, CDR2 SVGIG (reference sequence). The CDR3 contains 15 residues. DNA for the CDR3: TGTGCCTGGAGTGTACTCGACAGGGCTGATGCTGAAGCTTTCTTT. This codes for CAWSVLDRADAEAFF.

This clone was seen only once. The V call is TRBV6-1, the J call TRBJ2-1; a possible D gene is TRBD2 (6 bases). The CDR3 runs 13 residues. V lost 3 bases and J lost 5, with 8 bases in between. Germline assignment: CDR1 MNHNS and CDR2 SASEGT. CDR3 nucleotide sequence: TGTGCCAGCAGTGAGGGACTCCACAATGAGCAGTTCTTC. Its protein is CASSEGLHNEQFF.

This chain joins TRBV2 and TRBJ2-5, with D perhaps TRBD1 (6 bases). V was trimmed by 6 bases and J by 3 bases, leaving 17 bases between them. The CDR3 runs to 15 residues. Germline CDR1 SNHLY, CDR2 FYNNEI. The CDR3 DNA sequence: TGTGCCAGCAGGTCCTCAGGGGTAGCTGAAGAGACCCAGTACTTC. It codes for CASRSSGVAEETQYF.

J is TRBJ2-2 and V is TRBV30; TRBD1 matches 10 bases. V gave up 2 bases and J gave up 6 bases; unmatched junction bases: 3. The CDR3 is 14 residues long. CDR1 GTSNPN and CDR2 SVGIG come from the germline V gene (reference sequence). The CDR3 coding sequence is TGTGCCTGGAGTCCAGGACAGGGGGCCGGGGAGCTGTTTTTT. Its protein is CAWSPGQGAGELFF.

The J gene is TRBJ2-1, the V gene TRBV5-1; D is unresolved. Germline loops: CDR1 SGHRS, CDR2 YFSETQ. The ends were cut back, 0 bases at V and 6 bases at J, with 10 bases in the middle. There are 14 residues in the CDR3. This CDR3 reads CASSLGSLSNEQFF. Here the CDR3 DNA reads TGCGCCAGCAGCTTGGGATCCTTGAGCAATGAGCAGTTCTTC.

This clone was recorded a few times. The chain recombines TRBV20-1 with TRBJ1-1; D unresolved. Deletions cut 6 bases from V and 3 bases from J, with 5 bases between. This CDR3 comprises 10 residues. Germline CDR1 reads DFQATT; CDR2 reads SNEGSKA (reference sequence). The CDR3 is CSAQYTEAFF. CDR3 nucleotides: TGCAGTGCCCAATACACTGAAGCTTTCTTT.

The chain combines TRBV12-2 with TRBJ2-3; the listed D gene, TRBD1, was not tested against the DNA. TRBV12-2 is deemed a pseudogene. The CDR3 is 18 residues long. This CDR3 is CASRLAGTGRTGTDTQYF. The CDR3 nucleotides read TGTGCAAGTCGCTTAGCCGGGACGGGCAGGACAGGCACAGATACGCAGTATTTT.

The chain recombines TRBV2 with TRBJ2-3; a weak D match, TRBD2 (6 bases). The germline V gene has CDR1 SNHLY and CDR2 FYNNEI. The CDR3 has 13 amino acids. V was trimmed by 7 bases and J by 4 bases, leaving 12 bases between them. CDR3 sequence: CASNGRPADTQYF. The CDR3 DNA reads TGTGCCAGCAACGGGAGACCCGCAGATACGCAGTATTTT. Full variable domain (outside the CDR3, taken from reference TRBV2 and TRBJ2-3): EPEVTQTPSHQVTQMGQEVILRCVPISNHLYFYWYRQILGQKVEFLVSFYNNEISEKSEIFDDQFSVERPDGSNFTLKIRSTKLEDSAMYFCASNGRPADTQYFGPGTRLTVL.

The CDR3 DNA follows: TGTGCCAGCTCCCCCGGGATGGGATTCCAAGAGACCCAGTACTTC. This encodes CASSPGMGFQETQYF. The chain joins TRBV18 to TRBJ2-5, with a tentative D call TRBD2 (5 bases). The CDR3 sequence is 15 residues long. With 6 bases removed from V and 1 base from J, the gap between germline ends came to 15 bases. Germline V gene lookup returns CDR1 KGHSH and CDR2 LQKENI.

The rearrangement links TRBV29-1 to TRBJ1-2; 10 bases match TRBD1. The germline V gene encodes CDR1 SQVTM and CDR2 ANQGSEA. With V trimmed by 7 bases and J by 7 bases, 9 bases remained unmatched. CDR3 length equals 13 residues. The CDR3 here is CSATGQGRVGYTF. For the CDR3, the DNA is TGCAGCGCTACGGGACAGGGGAGGGTTGGCTACACCTTC.

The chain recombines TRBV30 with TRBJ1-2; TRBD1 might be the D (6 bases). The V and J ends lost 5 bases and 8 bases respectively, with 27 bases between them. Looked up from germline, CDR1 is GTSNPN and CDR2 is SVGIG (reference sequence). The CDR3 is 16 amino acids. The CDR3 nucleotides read TGTGCCTGGGGGTTTCGGGGAGCGGGTAGGACAGAAGGCTACACCTTC. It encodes CAWGFRGAGRTEGYTF.

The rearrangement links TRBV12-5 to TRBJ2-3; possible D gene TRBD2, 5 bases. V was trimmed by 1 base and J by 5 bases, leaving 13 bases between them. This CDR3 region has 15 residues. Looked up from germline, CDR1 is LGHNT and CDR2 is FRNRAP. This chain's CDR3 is CASGLGALDLDTQYF. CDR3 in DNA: TGTGCTAGTGGTTTGGGTGCACTAGACCTAGATACGCAGTATTTT.

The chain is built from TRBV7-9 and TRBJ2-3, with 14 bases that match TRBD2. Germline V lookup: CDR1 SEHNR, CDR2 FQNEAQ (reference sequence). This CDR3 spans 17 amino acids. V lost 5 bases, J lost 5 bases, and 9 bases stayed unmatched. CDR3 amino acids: CASSPRLGLAGEDTQYF. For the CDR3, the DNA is TGTGCCAGCAGCCCTAGACTGGGACTAGCGGGAGAAGATACGCAGTATTTT. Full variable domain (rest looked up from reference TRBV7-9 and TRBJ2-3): DTGVSQNPRHKITKRGQNVTFRCDPISEHNRLYWYRQTLGQGPEFLTYFQNEAQLEKSRLLSDRFSAERPKGSFSTLEIQRTEQGDSAMYLCASSPRLGLAGEDTQYFGPGTRLTVL.

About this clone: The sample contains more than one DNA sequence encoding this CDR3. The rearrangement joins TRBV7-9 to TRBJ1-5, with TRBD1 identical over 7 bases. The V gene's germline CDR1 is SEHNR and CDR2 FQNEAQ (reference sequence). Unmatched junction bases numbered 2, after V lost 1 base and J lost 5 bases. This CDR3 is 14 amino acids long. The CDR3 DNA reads TGTGCCAGCAGCTTAGACAGGGGAGATCAGCCCCAGCATTTT. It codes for CASSLDRGDQPQHF.

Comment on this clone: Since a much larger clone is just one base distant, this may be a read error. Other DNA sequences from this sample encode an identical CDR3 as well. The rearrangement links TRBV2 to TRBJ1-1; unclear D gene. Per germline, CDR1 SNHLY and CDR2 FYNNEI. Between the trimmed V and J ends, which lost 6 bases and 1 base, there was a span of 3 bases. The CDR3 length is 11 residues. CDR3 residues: CASRGNTEAFF. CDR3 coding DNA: TGTGCCAGCAGAGGGAACACTGAAGCTTTCTTT.